This TCR beta chain was sequenced in a study of blood T cells in healthy people across ages. The junction had 9 bases not matched to a gene; V was cut back by 5 bases and J by 3 bases. This CDR3 spans 17 amino acids. CDR1 and CDR2 (germline): DFQATT, SNEGSKA (reference sequence). Study-level findings and limits: Measured against age, TCR beta diversity per million T cells decreased in a roughly linear manner. Long-lived and aged donors differed, with more naive CD4+ cells and higher diversity in the long-lived.

The use of a sample-barcoded 5' primer and a J-beta primer mix characterized a second PCR of 7 to 11 cycles. TCRdb passed the 5' RACE reads through MiXCR, listing each CDR3 protein once. The sample holds about 290,000 distinct CDR3 sequences, roughly 26% seen once. This clonotype was seen more than once but under ten times. Its antigen is still unknown. The specimen was blood. The clonotype was recovered from an older woman in good health. The rearrangement links TRBV20-1 to TRBJ2-1; 14 nucleotides align to TRBD2. Written as DNA, the CDR3 is TGCAGTGCTTCGACTAGCGGGAGGGCCCTAAACTACAATGAGCAGTTCTTC. It encodes CSASTSGRALNYNEQFF.